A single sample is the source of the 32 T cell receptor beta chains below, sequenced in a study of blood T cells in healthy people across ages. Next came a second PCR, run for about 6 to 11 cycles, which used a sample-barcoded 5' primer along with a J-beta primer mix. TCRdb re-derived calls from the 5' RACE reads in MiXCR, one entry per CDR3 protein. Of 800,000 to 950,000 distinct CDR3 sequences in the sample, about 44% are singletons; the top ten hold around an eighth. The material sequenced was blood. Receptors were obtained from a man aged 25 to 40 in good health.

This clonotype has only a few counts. The CDR3 nucleotides are TGTGCCAGCAGTTTATTAAACAAACCCAATGAGCAGTTCTTC. As protein: CASSLLNKPNEQFF. V is TRBV27 and J is TRBJ2-1, with unresolved D. Germline values: CDR1 MNHEY, CDR2 SMNVEV (reference sequence). Trimming removed 1 base from V and 6 bases from J, with 10 bases in between. The CDR3 is made up of 14 amino acids.

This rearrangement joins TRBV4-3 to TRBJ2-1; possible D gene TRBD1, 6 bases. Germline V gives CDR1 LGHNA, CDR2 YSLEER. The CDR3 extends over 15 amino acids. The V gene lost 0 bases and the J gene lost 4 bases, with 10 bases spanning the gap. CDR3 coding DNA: TGCGCCAGCAGCCAAGACCGGACAGCTTACAATGAGCAGTTCTTC. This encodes CASSQDRTAYNEQFF.

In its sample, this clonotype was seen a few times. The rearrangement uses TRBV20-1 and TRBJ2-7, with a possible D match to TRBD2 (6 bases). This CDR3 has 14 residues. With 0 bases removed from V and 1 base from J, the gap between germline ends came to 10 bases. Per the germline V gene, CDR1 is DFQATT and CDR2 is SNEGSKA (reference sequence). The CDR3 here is CSARDRRGSYEQYF. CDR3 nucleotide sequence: TGCAGTGCTAGAGATCGGAGGGGATCCTACGAGCAGTACTTC.

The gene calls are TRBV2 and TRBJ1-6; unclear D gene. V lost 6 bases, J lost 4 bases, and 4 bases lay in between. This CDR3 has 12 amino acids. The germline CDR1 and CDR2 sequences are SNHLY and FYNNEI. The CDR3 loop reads CASRVYNSPLHF. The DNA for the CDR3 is TGTGCCAGCAGAGTGTATAATTCACCCCTCCACTTT.

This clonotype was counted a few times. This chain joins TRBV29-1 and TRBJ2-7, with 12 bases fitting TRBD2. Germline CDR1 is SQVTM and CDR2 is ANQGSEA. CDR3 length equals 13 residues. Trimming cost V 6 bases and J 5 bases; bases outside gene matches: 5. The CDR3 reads CSVKTSGGNEQYF. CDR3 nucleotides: TGCAGCGTAAAGACTAGCGGGGGAAACGAGCAGTACTTC.

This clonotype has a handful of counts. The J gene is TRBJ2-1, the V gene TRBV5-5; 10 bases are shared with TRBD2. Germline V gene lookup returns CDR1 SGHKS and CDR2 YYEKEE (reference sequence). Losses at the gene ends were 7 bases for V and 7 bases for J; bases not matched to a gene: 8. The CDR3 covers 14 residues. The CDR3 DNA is TGTGCCAGCGGAGCGGGGGGGCAGGTGAATGAGCAGTTCTTC. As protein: CASGAGGQVNEQFF.

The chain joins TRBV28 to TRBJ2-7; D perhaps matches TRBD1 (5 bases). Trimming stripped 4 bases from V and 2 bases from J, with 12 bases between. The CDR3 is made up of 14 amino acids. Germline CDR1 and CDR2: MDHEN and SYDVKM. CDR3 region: CASSSPAQAYEQYF. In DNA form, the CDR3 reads TGTGCCAGCAGTTCTCCGGCACAGGCCTACGAGCAGTACTTC.

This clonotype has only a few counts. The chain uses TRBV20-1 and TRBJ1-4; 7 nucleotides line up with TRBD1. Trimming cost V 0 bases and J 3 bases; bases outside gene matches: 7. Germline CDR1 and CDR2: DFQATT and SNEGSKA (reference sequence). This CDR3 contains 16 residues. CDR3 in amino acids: CSARDMAGGSNEKLFF. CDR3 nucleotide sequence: TGCAGTGCTAGAGATATGGCAGGGGGATCTAATGAAAAACTGTTTTTT.

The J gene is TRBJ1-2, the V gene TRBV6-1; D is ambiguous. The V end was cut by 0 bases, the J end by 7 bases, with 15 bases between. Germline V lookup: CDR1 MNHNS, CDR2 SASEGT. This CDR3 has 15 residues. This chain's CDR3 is CASSEAVSQARGYTF. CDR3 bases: TGTGCCAGCAGTGAAGCGGTCAGTCAAGCGCGTGGCTACACCTTC.

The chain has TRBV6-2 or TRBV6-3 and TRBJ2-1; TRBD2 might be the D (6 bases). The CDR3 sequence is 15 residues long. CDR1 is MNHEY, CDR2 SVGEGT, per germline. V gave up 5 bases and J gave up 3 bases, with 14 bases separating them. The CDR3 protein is CASSPAGPDYNEQFF. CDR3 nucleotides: TGTGCCAGCAGTCCCGCGGGACCGGACTACAATGAGCAGTTCTTC.

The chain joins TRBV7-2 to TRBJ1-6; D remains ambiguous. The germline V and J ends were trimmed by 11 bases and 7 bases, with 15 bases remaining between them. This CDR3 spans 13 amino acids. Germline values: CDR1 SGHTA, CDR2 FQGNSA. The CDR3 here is CASTNMGNSPLHF. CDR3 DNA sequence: TGTGCCTCAACGAACATGGGAAATTCACCCCTCCACTTT.

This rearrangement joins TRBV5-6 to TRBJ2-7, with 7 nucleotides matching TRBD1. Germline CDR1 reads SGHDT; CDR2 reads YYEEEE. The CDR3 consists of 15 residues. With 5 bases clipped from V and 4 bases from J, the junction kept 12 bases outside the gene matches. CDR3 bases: TGTGCCAGCAGAAATAGACCGGGACAGAGGTACGAGCAGTACTTC. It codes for CASRNRPGQRYEQYF.

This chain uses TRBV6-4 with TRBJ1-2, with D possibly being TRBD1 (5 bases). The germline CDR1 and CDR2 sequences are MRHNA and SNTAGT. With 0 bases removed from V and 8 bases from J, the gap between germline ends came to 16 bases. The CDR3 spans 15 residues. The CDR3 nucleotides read TGTGCCAGCAGTGACTCGACGGCCGGGGCGCGGGGCTACACCTTC. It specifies CASSDSTAGARGYTF.

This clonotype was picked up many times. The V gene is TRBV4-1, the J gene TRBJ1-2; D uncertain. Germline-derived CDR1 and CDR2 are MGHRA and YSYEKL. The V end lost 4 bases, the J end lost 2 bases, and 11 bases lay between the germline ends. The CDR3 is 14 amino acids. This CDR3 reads CASSPSGGNYGYTF. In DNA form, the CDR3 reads TGCGCCAGCAGCCCAAGCGGCGGGAACTATGGCTACACCTTC.

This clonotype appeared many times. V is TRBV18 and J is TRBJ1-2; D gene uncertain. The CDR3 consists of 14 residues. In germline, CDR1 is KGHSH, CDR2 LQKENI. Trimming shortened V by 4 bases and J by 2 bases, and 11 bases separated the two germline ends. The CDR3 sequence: CASSLTDVNYGYTF. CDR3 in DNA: TGTGCCAGCTCACTCACGGACGTGAACTATGGCTACACCTTC.

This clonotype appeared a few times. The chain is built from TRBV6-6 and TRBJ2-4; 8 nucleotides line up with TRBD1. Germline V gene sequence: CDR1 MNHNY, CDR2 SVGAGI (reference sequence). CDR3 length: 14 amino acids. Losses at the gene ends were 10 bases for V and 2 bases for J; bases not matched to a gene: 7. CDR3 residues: CAIKQGDTKNIQYF. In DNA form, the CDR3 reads TGTGCCATCAAACAGGGGGATACCAAAAACATTCAGTACTTC.

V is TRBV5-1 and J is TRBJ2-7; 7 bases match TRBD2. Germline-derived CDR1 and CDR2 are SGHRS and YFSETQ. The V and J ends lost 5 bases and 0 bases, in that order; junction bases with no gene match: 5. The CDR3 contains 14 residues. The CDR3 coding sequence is TGCGCCAGCAGGGGAGGGACCTTCTCCTACGAGCAGTACTTC. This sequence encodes CASRGGTFSYEQYF.

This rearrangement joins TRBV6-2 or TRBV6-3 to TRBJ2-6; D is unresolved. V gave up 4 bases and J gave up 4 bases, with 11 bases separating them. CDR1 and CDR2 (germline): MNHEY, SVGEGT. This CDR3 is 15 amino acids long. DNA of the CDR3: TGTGCCAGCAGTTCGCCAGTAGGGGGGGCCAACGTCCTGACTTTC. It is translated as CASSSPVGGANVLTF.

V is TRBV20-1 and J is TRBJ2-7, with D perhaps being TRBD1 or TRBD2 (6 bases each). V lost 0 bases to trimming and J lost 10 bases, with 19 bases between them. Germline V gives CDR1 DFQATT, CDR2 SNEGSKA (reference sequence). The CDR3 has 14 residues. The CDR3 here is CSAREGGSSEIQYF. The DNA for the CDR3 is TGCAGTGCTAGAGAAGGGGGGTCGAGTGAGATCCAGTACTTC.

The chain's CDR3 is CASSETAGDIETQYF. The CDR3 bases are TGTGCCAGCAGTGAAACGGCGGGGGATATAGAGACCCAGTACTTC. This chain uses TRBV25-1 with TRBJ2-7, with 7 bases matching TRBD2. The J call could be wrong; TRBJ2-5 is a better fit for the DNA end. This CDR3 is built from 15 residues. Germline CDR1 and CDR2: MGHDK and SYGVNS.

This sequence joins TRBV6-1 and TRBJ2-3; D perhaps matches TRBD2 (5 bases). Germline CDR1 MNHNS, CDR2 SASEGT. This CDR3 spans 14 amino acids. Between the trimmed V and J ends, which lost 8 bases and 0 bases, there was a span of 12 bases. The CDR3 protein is CASAERRSTDTQYF. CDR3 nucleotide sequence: TGTGCCAGCGCGGAGCGGCGTAGCACAGATACGCAGTATTTT.

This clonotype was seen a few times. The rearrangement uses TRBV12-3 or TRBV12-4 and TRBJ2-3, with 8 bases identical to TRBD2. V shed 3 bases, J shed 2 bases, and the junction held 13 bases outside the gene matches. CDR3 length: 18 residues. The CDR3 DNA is TGTGCCAGCAGTTTTACGGGGGGGGGCCTCAGGAACACAGATACGCAGTATTTT. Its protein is CASSFTGGGLRNTDTQYF.

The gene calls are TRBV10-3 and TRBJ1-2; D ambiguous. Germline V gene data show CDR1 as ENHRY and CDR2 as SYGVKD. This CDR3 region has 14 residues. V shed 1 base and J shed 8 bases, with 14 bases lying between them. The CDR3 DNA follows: TGTGCCATCAGTGAGTTGGCAGATCTTAACGGCTACACCTTC. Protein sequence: CAISELADLNGYTF.

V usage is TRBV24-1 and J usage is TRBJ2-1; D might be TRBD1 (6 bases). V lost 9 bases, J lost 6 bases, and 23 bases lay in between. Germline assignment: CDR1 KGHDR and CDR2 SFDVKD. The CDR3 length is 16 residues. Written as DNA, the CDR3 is TGTGCCACCGGGCCCAGAGGACAGCTGTCTTTCAATGAGCAGTTCTTC. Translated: CATGPRGQLSFNEQFF.

In DNA, the CDR3 is TGTGCCAGCAGTTTATCGAGGTACCAAGAGACCCAGTACTTC. Translation: CASSLSRYQETQYF. The genes are TRBV27 and TRBJ2-5; D ambiguous. This CDR3 comprises 14 residues. V gave up 0 bases and J gave up 0 bases, with 5 bases separating them. Germline CDR1 is MNHEY and CDR2 is SMNVEV (reference sequence).

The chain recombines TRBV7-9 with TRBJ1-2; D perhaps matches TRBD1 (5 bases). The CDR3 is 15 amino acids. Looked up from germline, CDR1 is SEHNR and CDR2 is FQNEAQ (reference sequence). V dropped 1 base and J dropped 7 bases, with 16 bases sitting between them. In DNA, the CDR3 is TGTGCCAGCAGCTTAGTATCGGAAGGGGACCCTGGCTACACCTTC. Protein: CASSLVSEGDPGYTF.

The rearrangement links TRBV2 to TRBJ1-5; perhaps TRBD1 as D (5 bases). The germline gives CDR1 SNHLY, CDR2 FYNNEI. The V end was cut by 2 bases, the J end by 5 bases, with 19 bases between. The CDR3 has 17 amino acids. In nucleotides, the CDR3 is TGTGCCAGCAGTGAAACCCTGGCGGGGCAAATTTATCAGCCCCAGCATTTT. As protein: CASSETLAGQIYQPQHF. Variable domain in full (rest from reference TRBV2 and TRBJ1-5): EPEVTQTPSHQVTQMGQEVILRCVPISNHLYFYWYRQILGQKVEFLVSFYNNEISEKSEIFDDQFSVERPDGSNFTLKIRSTKLEDSAMYFCASSETLAGQIYQPQHFGDGTRLSIL.

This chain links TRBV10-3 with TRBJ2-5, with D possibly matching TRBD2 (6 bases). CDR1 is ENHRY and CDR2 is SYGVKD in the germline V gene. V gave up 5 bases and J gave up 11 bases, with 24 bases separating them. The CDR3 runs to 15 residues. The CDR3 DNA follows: TGTGCCATCAGTCCGGGACGGGACTCAGCTCAACAGCAGTACTTC. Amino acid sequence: CAISPGRDSAQQQYF.

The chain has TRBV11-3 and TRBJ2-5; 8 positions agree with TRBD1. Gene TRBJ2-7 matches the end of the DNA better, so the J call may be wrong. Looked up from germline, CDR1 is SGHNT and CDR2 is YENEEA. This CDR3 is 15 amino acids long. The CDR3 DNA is TGTGCCAGCAGCCCGGGGCTGGACAGGGTCCACGAGCAGTACTTC. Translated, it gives CASSPGLDRVHEQYF.

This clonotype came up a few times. CDR3 sequence (DNA): TGTGCCAGCAGCTTAGCTTCAACTAGTCTGACCTACGAGCAGTACTTC. As protein: CASSLASTSLTYEQYF. The chain joins TRBV7-2 to TRBJ2-7; a possible D gene is TRBD2 (5 bases). Germline V gene data show CDR1 as SGHTA and CDR2 as FQGNSA. V lost 0 bases to trimming and J lost 2 bases, with 14 bases between them. The length of the CDR3 is 16 residues.

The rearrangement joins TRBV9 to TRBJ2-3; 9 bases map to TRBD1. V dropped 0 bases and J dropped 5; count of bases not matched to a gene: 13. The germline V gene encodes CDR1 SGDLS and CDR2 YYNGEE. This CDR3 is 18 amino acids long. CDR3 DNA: TGTGCCAGCAGCGTAGGAATAAGTTGGGGACAGGGACAAGATACGCAGTATTTT. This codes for CASSVGISWGQGQDTQYF. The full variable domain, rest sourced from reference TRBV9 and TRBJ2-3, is DSGVTQTPKHLITATGQRVTLRCSPRSGDLSVYWYQQSLDQGLQFLIQYYNGEERAKGNILERFSAQQFPDLHSELNLSSLELGDSALYFCASSVGISWGQGQDTQYFGPGTRLTVL.

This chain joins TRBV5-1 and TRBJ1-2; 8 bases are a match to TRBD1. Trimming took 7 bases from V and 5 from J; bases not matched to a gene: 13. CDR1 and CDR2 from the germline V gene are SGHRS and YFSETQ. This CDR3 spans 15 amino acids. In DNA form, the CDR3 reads TGCGCCAGCTGTGCCACAGGACAGGGATCATATGGCTACACCTTC. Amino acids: CASCATGQGSYGYTF.